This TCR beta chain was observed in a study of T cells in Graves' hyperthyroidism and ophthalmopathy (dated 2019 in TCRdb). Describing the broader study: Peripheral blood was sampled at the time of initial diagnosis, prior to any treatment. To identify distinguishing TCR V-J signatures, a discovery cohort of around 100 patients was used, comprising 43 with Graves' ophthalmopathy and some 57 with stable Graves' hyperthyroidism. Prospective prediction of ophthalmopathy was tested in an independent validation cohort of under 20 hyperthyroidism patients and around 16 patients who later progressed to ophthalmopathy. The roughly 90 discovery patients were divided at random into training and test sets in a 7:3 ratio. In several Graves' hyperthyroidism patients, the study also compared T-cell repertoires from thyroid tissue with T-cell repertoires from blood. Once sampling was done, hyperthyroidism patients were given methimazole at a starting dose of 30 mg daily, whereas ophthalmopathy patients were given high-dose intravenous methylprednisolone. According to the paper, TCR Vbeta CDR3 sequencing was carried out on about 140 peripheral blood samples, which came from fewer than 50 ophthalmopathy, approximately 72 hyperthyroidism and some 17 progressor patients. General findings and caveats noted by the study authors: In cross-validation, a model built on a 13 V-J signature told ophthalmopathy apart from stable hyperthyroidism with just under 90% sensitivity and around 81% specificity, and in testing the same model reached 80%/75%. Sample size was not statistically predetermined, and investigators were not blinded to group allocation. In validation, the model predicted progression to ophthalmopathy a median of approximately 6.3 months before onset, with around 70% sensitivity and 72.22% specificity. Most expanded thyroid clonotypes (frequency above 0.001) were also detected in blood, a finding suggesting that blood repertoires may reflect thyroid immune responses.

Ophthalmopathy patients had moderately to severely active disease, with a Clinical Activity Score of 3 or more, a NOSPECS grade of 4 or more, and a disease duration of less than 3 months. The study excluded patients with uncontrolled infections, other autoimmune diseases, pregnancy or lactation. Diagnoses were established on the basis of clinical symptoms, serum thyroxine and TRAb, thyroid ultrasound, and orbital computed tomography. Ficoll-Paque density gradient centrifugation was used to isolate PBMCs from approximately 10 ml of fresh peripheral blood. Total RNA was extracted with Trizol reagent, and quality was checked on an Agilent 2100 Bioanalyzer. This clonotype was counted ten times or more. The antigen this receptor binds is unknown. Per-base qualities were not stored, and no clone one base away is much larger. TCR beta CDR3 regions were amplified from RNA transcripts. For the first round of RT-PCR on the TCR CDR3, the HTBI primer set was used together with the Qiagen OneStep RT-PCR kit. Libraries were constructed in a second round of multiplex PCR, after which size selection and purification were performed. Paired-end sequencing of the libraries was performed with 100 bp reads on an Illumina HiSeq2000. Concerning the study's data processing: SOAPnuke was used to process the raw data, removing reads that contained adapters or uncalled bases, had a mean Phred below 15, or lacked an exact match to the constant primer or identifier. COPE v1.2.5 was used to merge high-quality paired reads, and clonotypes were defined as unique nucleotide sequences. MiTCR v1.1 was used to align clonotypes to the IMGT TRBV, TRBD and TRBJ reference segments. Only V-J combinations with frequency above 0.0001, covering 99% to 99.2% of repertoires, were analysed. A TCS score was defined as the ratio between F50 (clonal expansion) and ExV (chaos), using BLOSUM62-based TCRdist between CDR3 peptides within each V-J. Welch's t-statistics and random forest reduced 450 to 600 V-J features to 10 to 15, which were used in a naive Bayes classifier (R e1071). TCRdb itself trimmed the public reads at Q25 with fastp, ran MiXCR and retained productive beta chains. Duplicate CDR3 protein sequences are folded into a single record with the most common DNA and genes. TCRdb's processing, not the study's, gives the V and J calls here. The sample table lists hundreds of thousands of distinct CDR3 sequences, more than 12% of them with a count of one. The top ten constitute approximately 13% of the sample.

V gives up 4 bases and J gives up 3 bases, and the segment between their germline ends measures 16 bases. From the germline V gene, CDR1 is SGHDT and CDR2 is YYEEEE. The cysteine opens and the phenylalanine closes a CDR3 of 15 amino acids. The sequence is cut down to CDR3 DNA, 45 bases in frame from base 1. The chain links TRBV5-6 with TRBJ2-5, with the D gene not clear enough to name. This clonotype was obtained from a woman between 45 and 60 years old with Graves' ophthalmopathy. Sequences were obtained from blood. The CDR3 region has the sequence CASSAVTRGKETQYF. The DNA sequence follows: TGTGCCAGCAGCGCGGTGACTCGCGGAAAAGAGACCCAGTACTTC.